This TCR beta chain originates from a study of technical replicates of blood from several donors. Trimming removed 5 bases from V and 4 bases from J; junction bases left unmatched: 11. The CDR3 sequence is 16 residues long. Germline V gene lookup returns CDR1 MNHEY and CDR2 SMNVEV (reference sequence). Clones were sequenced by immunoSEQ multiplex PCR, and TCRdb holds only the in-frame ones, with some missing. The sample records around 13,000 clones, around 79% being singletons. The sequencing input was PBMCs. The receptor's source is a human donor in good health. V is TRBV27 and J is TRBJ2-3; 8 bases match TRBD1. Here the CDR3 DNA reads TGTGCCAGCAGTCCTAACCGGGACAGGAGATCAGATACGCAGTATTTT. Its translation: CASSPNRDRRSDTQYF.